One and the same sample provided the 14 T cell receptor beta chains below, sequenced in a study of patients and donors after allogeneic stem cell transplantation. Via MiXCR, TCRdb re-called the RT-PCR reads, giving one row per CDR3 protein. The data contain about 100,000 distinct CDR3 sequences, over 30% of them singletons. The sample taken for sequencing was blood, either unsorted or a sorted T cell fraction (not recorded which). The source of these receptors is a human donor who was either an allogeneic HSCT recipient or a stem cell or donor lymphocyte infusion donor (not recorded which). It is not recorded whose cells these are; they may come from a transplant donor.

The chain uses TRBV28 and TRBJ2-5; D assignment may be TRBD1 or TRBD2 (5 bases each). This CDR3 has 16 amino acids. V was trimmed by 4 bases and J by 0 bases, leaving 15 bases between them. The V gene's germline CDR1 is MDHEN and CDR2 SYDVKM. The CDR3 nucleotides are TGTGCCAGCAGTTGGAACCGGGACCTCCACCAAGAGACCCAGTACTTC. Protein: CASSWNRDLHQETQYF.

This chain joins TRBV6-2 or TRBV6-3 and TRBJ2-1, with 7 bases fitting TRBD2. V lost 5 bases and J lost 6; bases outside the gene matches: 10. Per germline, CDR1 MNHEY and CDR2 SVGEGT. The CDR3 sequence is 15 residues long. The CDR3 bases are TGTGCCAGCAGTCACCACGGGAGGAGAGGCAATGAGCAGTTCTTC. This translates into CASSHHGRRGNEQFF.

The gene calls are TRBV24-1 and TRBJ2-5, with 10 bases fitting TRBD1. V dropped 2 bases and J dropped 3; count of bases not matched to a gene: 2. This CDR3 has 15 amino acids. Per the germline V gene, CDR1 is KGHDR and CDR2 is SFDVKD. DNA of the CDR3: TGTGCCACCAGTGATTCCGGGACAGGGGAAGAGACCCAGTACTTC. Translating gives CATSDSGTGEETQYF.

V is TRBV7-2 and J is TRBJ1-4; D is undetermined. CDR1 and CDR2 (germline): SGHTA, FQGNSA. V lost 4 bases, J lost 11 bases, and 23 bases lay in between. CDR3 length: 16 amino acids. The CDR3: CASSSALPGQRAKLFF. The CDR3 DNA is TGTGCCAGCAGCTCGGCGTTACCGGGCCAACGGGCGAAACTGTTTTTT.

The chain has TRBV2 and TRBJ1-2; 10 bases are shared with TRBD1. Germline CDR1 and CDR2: SNHLY and FYNNEI. CDR3 length: 13 residues. The V segment lost 8 bases and the J segment 6 bases; nucleotides outside the gene matches: 6. The CDR3 DNA follows: TGTGCCAGCGGGGACAGGGGAGGGGATGGCTACACCTTC. It yields the protein CASGDRGGDGYTF.

The rearrangement joins TRBV4-3 to TRBJ1-1, with D maybe TRBD1 (5 bases). This CDR3 region has 14 residues. Germline V gene sequence: CDR1 LGHNA, CDR2 YSLEER. V lost 4 bases to trimming and J lost 1 base, with 10 bases between them. This CDR3 reads CASSLNQGNTEAFF. CDR3 nucleotide sequence: TGCGCCAGCAGCCTAAATCAGGGGAACACTGAAGCTTTCTTT.

The sample holds one count of this clonotype. V and J are TRBV5-1 and TRBJ2-1; 7 bases map to TRBD2. V was pared by 4 bases and J by 0 bases, with 16 bases of the junction left unmatched. This CDR3 is 19 amino acids long. The germline gives CDR1 SGHRS, CDR2 YFSETQ. The CDR3 DNA reads as TGCGCCAGCAGCCCCACCCCTTGGGCTAGCGGCACCTCCTACAATGAGCAGTTCTTC. Its translation: CASSPTPWASGTSYNEQFF.

This clonotype was seen only a few times. This chain uses TRBV27 with TRBJ2-7, with 9 bases fitting TRBD1. V was pared by 6 bases and J by 4 bases, with 7 bases of the junction left unmatched. CDR1 and CDR2 (germline): MNHEY, SMNVEV (reference sequence). CDR3 length equals 14 residues. The CDR3 protein is CASSPGTGFYEQYF. The CDR3 region has the DNA TGTGCCAGCAGCCCCGGGACAGGGTTTTACGAGCAGTACTTC.

The sample holds a few counts of this clonotype. The CDR3: CASSFWVTVGEQYF. The DNA of the CDR3 is TGTGCCAGCAGTTTTTGGGTGACGGTCGGCGAGCAGTACTTC. The gene calls are TRBV12-3 or TRBV12-4 and TRBJ2-7; D ambiguous. The CDR3 consists of 14 residues. V lost 3 bases to trimming and J lost 6 bases, with 15 bases between them.

This clonotype was detected a few times. Here the CDR3 DNA reads TGTGCCAGCAGCCTTGTCCCCGACAGCTCTGGGGCCAACGTCCTGACTTTC. As protein: CASSLVPDSSGANVLTF. The chain links TRBV3-1 to TRBJ2-6; D is possibly TRBD1 (5 bases). V was cut by 4 bases and J by 0 bases, with 13 bases left in between. This CDR3 is 17 amino acids long. Germline-derived CDR1 and CDR2 are LGHDT and YNNKEL (reference sequence).

This clonotype was detected ten times or more. The chain uses TRBV18 and TRBJ1-1; D gene ambiguous. CDR1 KGHSH and CDR2 LQKENI come from the germline V gene. This CDR3 contains 14 residues. The ends were cut back, 3 bases at V and 4 bases at J, with 12 bases in the middle. The CDR3 DNA reads as TGTGCCAGCTCACCTTACGACGAGGTCACTGAAGCTTTCTTT. Encoded protein: CASSPYDEVTEAFF.

This chain links TRBV27 with TRBJ1-4; no definite D call. The V and J ends lost 3 bases and 4 bases respectively, with 6 bases between them. The CDR3 is 13 amino acids. Germline V lookup: CDR1 MNHEY, CDR2 SMNVEV (reference sequence). The CDR3 nucleotides read TGTGCCAGCAGTTTGCTGGGTAATGAAAAACTGTTTTTT. Translation gives CASSLLGNEKLFF.

CDR3 coding DNA: TGTGCCAGCAGGCCTTACCGGGAGGCGTACGAGCAGTACTTC. Encoded protein: CASRPYREAYEQYF. The chain recombines TRBV6-5 with TRBJ2-7, with 7 bases identical to TRBD2. J gave up 4 bases and V 6 bases, and 9 bases lay outside the gene matches. Per germline, CDR1 MNHEY and CDR2 SVGAGI. This CDR3 is built from 14 residues.

V usage is TRBV7-9 and J usage is TRBJ1-1; D ambiguous. The V end lost 2 bases, the J end lost 2 bases, and 12 bases lay between the germline ends. The CDR3 loop spans 15 amino acids. Germline V gives CDR1 SEHNR, CDR2 FQNEAQ (reference sequence). CDR3 in amino acids: CASSLLGRLNTEAFF. CDR3 DNA: TGTGCCAGCAGCTTATTAGGGCGGCTAAACACTGAAGCTTTCTTT.